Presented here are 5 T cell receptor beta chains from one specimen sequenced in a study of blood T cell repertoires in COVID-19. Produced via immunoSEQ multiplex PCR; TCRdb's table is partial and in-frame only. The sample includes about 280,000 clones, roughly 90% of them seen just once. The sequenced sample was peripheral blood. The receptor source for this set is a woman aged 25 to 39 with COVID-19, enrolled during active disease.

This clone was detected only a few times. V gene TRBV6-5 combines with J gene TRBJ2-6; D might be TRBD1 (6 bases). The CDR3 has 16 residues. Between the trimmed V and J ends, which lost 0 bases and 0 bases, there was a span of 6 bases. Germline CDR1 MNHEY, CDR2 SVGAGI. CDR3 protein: CASSYSTGSGANVLTF. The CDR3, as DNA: TGTGCCAGCAGTTACTCGACAGGCTCTGGGGCCAACGTCCTGACTTTC.

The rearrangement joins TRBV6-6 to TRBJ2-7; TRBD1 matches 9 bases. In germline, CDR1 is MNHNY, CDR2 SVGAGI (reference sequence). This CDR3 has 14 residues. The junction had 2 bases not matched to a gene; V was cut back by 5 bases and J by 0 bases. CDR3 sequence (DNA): TGTGCCAGCAGTGCGACAGGGGGCTCCTACGAGCAGTACTTC. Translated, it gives CASSATGGSYEQYF.

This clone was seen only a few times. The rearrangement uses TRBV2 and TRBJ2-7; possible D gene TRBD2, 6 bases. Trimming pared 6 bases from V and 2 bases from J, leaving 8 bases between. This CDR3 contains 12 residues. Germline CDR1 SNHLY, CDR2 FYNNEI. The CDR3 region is CASRDYTYEQYF. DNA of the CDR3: TGTGCCAGCAGGGACTATACCTACGAGCAGTACTTC.

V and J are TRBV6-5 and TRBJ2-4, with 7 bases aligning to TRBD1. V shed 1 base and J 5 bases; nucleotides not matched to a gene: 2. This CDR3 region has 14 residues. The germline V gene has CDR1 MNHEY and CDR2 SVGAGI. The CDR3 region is CASSYLGQQNIQYF. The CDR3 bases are TGTGCCAGCAGTTACTTGGGACAGCAAAACATTCAGTACTTC.

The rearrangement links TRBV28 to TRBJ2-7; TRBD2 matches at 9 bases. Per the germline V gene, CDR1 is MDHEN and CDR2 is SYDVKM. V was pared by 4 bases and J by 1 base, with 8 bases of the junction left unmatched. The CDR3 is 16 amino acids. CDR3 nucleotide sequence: TGTGCCAGCAGTTCTCCGGCTAGCGGGGCATCCTACGAGCAGTACTTC. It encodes CASSSPASGASYEQYF.